These 18 T cell receptor beta chains originate from one sample sequenced in a study of T cells in women clearing cervical HPV infection. Assay: immunoSEQ multiplex PCR; the TCRdb copy retains only in-frame clones and omits some. The specimen's table records around 30,000 clones. Sequenced sample: blood buffy coat. These receptors were taken from a woman aged 18-70 years with a cervical HPV16 infection that either progressed to CIN3+ or cleared (not recorded which).

Remarks on this clone: The read stops 3 residues short of the end of the CDR3; the missing end is completed from the germline J gene. The V gene is TRBV30, the J gene TRBJ2-2; 10 positions agree with TRBD1. This CDR3 contains 13 residues. Germline V gene sequence: CDR1 GTSNPN, CDR2 SVGIG (reference sequence). The CDR3 DNA, read in part, is TGTGCCACAACCGGACAGGGGGTTGAAAAG. Encoded protein: CATTGQGVEK. The complete CDR3 sequence is CATTGQGVEKLFF.

Details on this clone: With the read ending 3 residues before the CDR3 end, the germline J gene is used to fill in that end. Other nucleotide sequences in the sample specify the same CDR3. This chain joins TRBV19 and TRBJ2-3, with a weak D call TRBD2 (5 bases). Germline V gives CDR1 LNHDA, CDR2 SQIVND (reference sequence). CDR3 length equals 15 residues. The germline V and J ends were trimmed by 8 bases and 2 bases, with 17 bases remaining between them. The CDR3 loop reads CASHDWAGDTDTQYF. The CDR3 bases that were read are TGTGCCAGTCATGATTGGGCCGGGGACACAGATACG.

As for this clone: From the germline J gene comes the end of the CDR3, since the read stops 3 residues before it. The rearrangement joins TRBV7-9 to TRBJ1-6; 7 bases are shared with TRBD1. There are 14 residues in the CDR3. The V gene's germline CDR1 is SEHNR and CDR2 FQNEAQ (reference sequence). Trimming removed 5 bases from V and 9 bases from J; junction bases left unmatched: 7. CDR3 protein: CASSQDRRSSPLHF. Partial CDR3 DNA: TGTGCCAGCAGCCAGGACAGGCGTAGTTCACCC. Full variable domain (outside the CDR3, taken from reference TRBV7-9 and TRBJ1-6): DTGVSQNPRHKITKRGQNVTFRCDPISEHNRLYWYRQTLGQGPEFLTYFQNEAQLEKSRLLSDRFSAERPKGSFSTLEIQRTEQGDSAMYLCASSQDRRSSPLHFGNGTRLTVT.

In the case of this clone: The read terminates 3 residues ahead of where the CDR3 ends, so the germline J gene completes it. V is TRBV7-2 and J is TRBJ2-4, with 9 bases aligning to TRBD1. This CDR3 spans 15 amino acids. Germline V gene lookup returns CDR1 SGHTA and CDR2 FQGNSA. Incomplete CDR3 DNA: TGTGCCAGCAGCCCCGAGCGGACAGGGGTCTATGGT. It is translated as CASSPERTGVYG. The whole CDR3 sequence is CASSPERTGVYGQYF.

Concerning this clone: The read ends 3 residues shy of where the CDR3 ends; the end is completed using the germline J gene. The chain is built from TRBV30 and TRBJ2-4; possible D gene TRBD2, 5 bases. Trimming cost V 5 bases and J 6 bases, with 11 bases left between them. Germline V lookup: CDR1 GTSNPN, CDR2 SVGIG (reference sequence). The CDR3 covers 12 residues. Partial CDR3 DNA: TGTGCCTGGGAGAGGACTGGAAACATT. Its protein is CAWERTGNI. The full CDR3 protein reads CAWERTGNIQYF.

To note about this clone: The read finishes 3 residues shy of the CDR3 end, and the germline J gene is used to complete it. The genes are TRBV19 and TRBJ1-2; 7 bases align to TRBD1. V lost 8 bases and J lost 5; bases outside the gene matches: 5. This CDR3 is 12 amino acids long. CDR1 is LNHDA and CDR2 is SQIVND in the germline V gene (reference sequence). CDR3 amino acids: CASHSGGYGYTF. Partial CDR3 DNA: TGTGCCAGTCATTCAGGGGGATATGGC.

The CDR3 bases that were read are TGTGCCAGCAGTAAGGAGCGCTCCTACGAG. Translation: CASSKERSYE. The whole CDR3 reads CASSKERSYEQYF. This chain uses TRBV2 with TRBJ2-7; unclear D gene. The CDR3 end falls 3 residues outside the read, so it is completed with the germline J gene. Trimming took 5 bases from V and 0 from J, leaving 8 bases between them. Germline V gene data show CDR1 as SNHLY and CDR2 as FYNNEI. CDR3 length: 13 amino acids.

As concerns this clone: The CDR3 end is not reached by the read, which stops 3 residues before it; the germline J gene fills it in. The chain couples TRBV20-1 to TRBJ2-1; 8 bases fit TRBD2. CDR3 length: 15 amino acids. The ends lost 2 bases at V and 4 bases at J; junction bases unmatched: 7. The germline V gene has CDR1 DFQATT and CDR2 SNEGSKA (reference sequence). The sequenced CDR3 bases are TGCAGTGCTAGAAGGGGACTAGGTTATTACAATGAG. It specifies CSARRGLGYYNE. The full CDR3 is CSARRGLGYYNEQFF.

Note on this clone: Coverage ceases 3 residues before the CDR3 finishes, and the germline J gene fills in the end. This chain links TRBV30 with TRBJ2-7, with 7 bases aligning to TRBD1. The V and J ends lost 3 bases and 2 bases, in that order; junction bases with no gene match: 1. The CDR3 totals 12 residues. Looked up from germline, CDR1 is GTSNPN and CDR2 is SVGIG (reference sequence). CDR3 DNA, as far as it was read: TGTGCCTGGAGAAGGGGGCCCTACGAG. Encoded protein: CAWRRGPYE. The entire CDR3 reads CAWRRGPYEQYF.

A remark on this clone: Read data end 3 residues before the CDR3 end; the end is taken from the germline J gene. The chain links TRBV2 to TRBJ2-1, with 13 nucleotides matching TRBD2. The CDR3 is 15 residues long. Germline V gives CDR1 SNHLY, CDR2 FYNNEI. V gave up 6 bases and J gave up 9 bases; unmatched junction bases: 8. CDR3 region: CASRGLAGPKGEQFF. Partial CDR3 DNA: TGTGCCAGCAGGGGACTAGCGGGACCGAAGGGTGAG.

Concerning this clone: The sequence runs out 3 residues before the end of the CDR3; the remainder is reconstructed from the germline J gene. V and J are TRBV6-1 and TRBJ1-6; 8 bases line up with TRBD1. Germline CDR1 and CDR2: MNHNS and SASEGT. V lost 4 bases and J lost 5; bases outside the gene matches: 7. This CDR3 has 16 amino acids. This CDR3 is CASSGQDRVNNSPLHF. The part of the CDR3 DNA that was read is TGTGCCAGCAGTGGGCAGGACAGGGTCAATAATTCACCC.

A remark on this clone: Read coverage stops 3 residues before the CDR3 terminus; the germline J gene supplies the remainder. The V and J genes are TRBV7-9 and TRBJ2-7, with D possibly being TRBD1 (5 bases). Germline V gene data show CDR1 as SEHNR and CDR2 as FQNEAQ (reference sequence). CDR3 length: 15 amino acids. V was shortened by 5 bases and J by 5 bases, with 19 bases between the two germline ends. The part of the CDR3 DNA that was read is TGTGCCAGCAGCCCAGTGGGGCAGGGAATCGACGAG. This sequence encodes CASSPVGQGIDE. The complete CDR3 reads CASSPVGQGIDEQYF.

In regard to this clone: The read is 3 residues too short to cover the CDR3 end, so that end is filled in from the germline J gene. The V call is TRBV29-1, the J call TRBJ1-2; weak D call: TRBD1 (5 bases). Germline CDR1 is SQVTM and CDR2 is ANQGSEA. The CDR3 runs 12 residues. Trimming took 0 bases from V and 6 from J, leaving 8 bases between them. The CDR3 loop reads CSVEEPGDGYTF. Partial CDR3 DNA: TGCAGCGTTGAAGAGCCGGGGGATGGC.

The CDR3 DNA, read in part, is TGCAGTGCTAGCATCAGGAAGGAAGGTTCACCC. It encodes CSASIRKEGSP. The whole CDR3 protein reads CSASIRKEGSPLHF. The chain couples TRBV20-1 to TRBJ1-6; D not resolved. The sequence runs out 3 residues before the end of the CDR3; the remainder is reconstructed from the germline J gene. The CDR3 totals 14 residues. Trimming shortened V by 3 bases and J by 9 bases, and 15 bases separated the two germline ends. CDR1 and CDR2 from the germline V gene are DFQATT and SNEGSKA (reference sequence).

As to this clone: From the germline J gene comes the end of the CDR3, since the read stops 3 residues before it. V gene TRBV11-3 combines with J gene TRBJ2-2, with D hard to call. The CDR3 has 14 amino acids. CDR1 and CDR2 from the germline V gene are SGHNT and YENEEA. The V and J ends lost 6 bases and 6 bases respectively, with 14 bases between them. The CDR3: CASSSGRASGELFF. The sequenced CDR3 bases are TGTGCCAGCAGTTCCGGTCGCGCCTCCGGGGAG.

A remark on this clone: The CDR3 end is not reached by the read, which stops 3 residues before it; the germline J gene fills it in. V usage is TRBV4-2 and J usage is TRBJ2-7, with 7 bases matching TRBD2. This CDR3 has 15 residues. Germline V gene lookup returns CDR1 LGHNA and CDR2 YNFKEQ. After removal of 4 bases from V and 2 bases from J, the junction contained 8 bases not matched to a gene. CDR3 residues: CASSPQASGTYEQYF. Partial CDR3 DNA: TGTGCCAGCAGCCCCCAGGCTAGCGGAACCTACGAG.

Turning to this clone: The read is 3 residues too short to cover the CDR3 end, so that end is filled in from the germline J gene. The chain is built from TRBV7-6 and TRBJ2-7; 9 nucleotides agree with TRBD1. The CDR3 is made up of 13 amino acids. J was trimmed by 4 bases and V by 5 bases; bases with no gene match: 3. In germline, CDR1 is SGHVS, CDR2 FNYEAQ. The CDR3 bases that were read are TGTGCCAGCAGCATCGGGACAGGGTACGAG. Translated: CASSIGTGYE. The whole CDR3 protein is CASSIGTGYEQYF.

Of note for this clone: The CDR3 goes on 3 residues after the read ends, and that part is filled in from the germline J gene. The V and J genes are TRBV30 and TRBJ1-1, with D maybe TRBD1 (5 bases). The CDR3 is 11 residues long. From germline, CDR1 is GTSNPN and CDR2 SVGIG (reference sequence). With 3 bases removed from V and 6 bases from J, the gap between germline ends came to 8 bases. The sequenced CDR3 bases are TGTGCCTGGAGGGGGACTCCTGAA. It specifies CAWRGTPE. The complete CDR3 protein is CAWRGTPEAFF.